This T cell receptor beta chain was identified in a study of cytomegalovirus exposure and HLA in healthy donors. At the level of the study: Earlier sequencing of about 179 million T cells yielded 100 million to 120 million unique TCR beta sequences. The study's early data release held about 85 million unique TCRs from HLA-typed donors. In terms of ancestry, the Caucasian-associated cluster contained roughly 80% of the approximately 420 genotyped donors. Study-level findings and limits: Previously analyzed data showed that most TCR beta V segments were productive at a frequency of about 87% or about 30%.

V lost 3 bases, J lost 8 bases, and 2 bases stayed unmatched. Germline V gene sequence: CDR1 SQVTM, CDR2 ANQGSEA. This CDR3 contains 12 residues. With regard to this clone: The antigen is unknown.

Use of 60 Vbeta and 13 Jbeta primers characterized the PCR. The repertoire was sequenced with immunoSEQ multiplex PCR; TCRdb's copy has only in-frame clones and lacks some. The data contain roughly 120,000 clones, roughly three quarters of them singletons. The sample consisted of PBMCs. V gene TRBV29-1 combines with J gene TRBJ2-1; TRBD1 aligns across 9 bases. The TCR originated in a woman aged 30 to 39 in good health and CMV-seronegative. The CDR3 protein is CSVEGQGHEQFF. CDR3 nucleotide sequence: TGCAGCGTTGAGGGACAGGGTCATGAGCAGTTCTTC.